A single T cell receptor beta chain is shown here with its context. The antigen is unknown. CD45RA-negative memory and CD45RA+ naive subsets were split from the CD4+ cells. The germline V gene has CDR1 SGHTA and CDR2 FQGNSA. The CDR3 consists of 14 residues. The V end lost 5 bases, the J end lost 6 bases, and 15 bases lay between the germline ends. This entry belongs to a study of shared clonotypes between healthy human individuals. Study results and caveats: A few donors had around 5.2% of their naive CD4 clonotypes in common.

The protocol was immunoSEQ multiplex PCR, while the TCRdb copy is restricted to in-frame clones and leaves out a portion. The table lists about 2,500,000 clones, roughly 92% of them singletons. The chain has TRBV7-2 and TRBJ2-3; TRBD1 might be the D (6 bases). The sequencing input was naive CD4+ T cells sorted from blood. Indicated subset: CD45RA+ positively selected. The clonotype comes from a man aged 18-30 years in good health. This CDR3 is CASSTKVGADTQYF. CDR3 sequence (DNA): TGTGCCAGCAGCACTAAGGTGGGGGCCGATACGCAGTATTTT. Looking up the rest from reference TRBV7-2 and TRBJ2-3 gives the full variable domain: GAGVSQSPSNKVTEKGKDVELRCDPISGHTALYWYRQSLGQGLEFLIYFQGNSAPDKSGLPSDRFSAERTGGSVSTLTIQRTQQEDSAVYLCASSTKVGADTQYFGPGTRLTVL.